Sequencing of this T cell receptor beta chain was carried out in a study of blood T cell repertoires in COVID-19. Study-wide context: Collection of acute and convalescent COVID-19 samples took place in the United States, Italy and Spain.

The CDR3 spans 14 residues. Looked up from germline, CDR1 is MGHRA and CDR2 is YSYEKL. Germline trimming cut 6 bases from V and 2 bases from J; bases unmatched to any gene: 3. Method: immunoSEQ multiplex PCR; TCRdb's copy keeps in-frame clones and lacks some. The sample lists fewer than 700,000 clones, roughly nine tenths occurring once. The chain carries TRBV4-1 and TRBJ1-4; 7 nucleotides line up with TRBD1. The receptor was derived from a woman in her forties or fifties with COVID-19, enrolled during active disease. The sample consisted of peripheral blood. Written as DNA, the CDR3 is TGCGCCAGCAGAAACAGGGGCACTAATGAAAAACTGTTTTTT. This codes for CASRNRGTNEKLFF.